This TCR beta chain was recorded in a study of blood T cell repertoires in COVID-19. Study at large: Spain, Italy and the United States supplied samples that represented acute and convalescent COVID-19. T cells, B-cell-depleted T cells, or PBMCs supplied cDNA or gDNA.

The CDR3 extends over 15 amino acids. Germline CDR1 reads SGDLS; CDR2 reads YYNGEE. V gave up 0 bases and J gave up 3 bases, with 13 bases separating them. Original methodology: Estimation of nucleated cell counts relied on the amplification of reference gene primers. TCRdb's table, derived via immunoSEQ multiplex PCR, lists solely in-frame clones and lacks some. V and J calls and clone size are copied from that table; D and trimming were computed from the DNA. The sample lists some 270,000 clones; around nine tenths were seen once. This clonotype originated in a man in his forties with active or convalescent COVID-19. Sequenced input: peripheral blood. This chain joins TRBV9 and TRBJ2-7; tentative D call: TRBD2 (5 bases). This CDR3 reads CASSVGPGNIYEQYF. As DNA, the CDR3 is TGTGCCAGCAGCGTAGGGCCCGGGAACATCTACGAGCAGTACTTC.